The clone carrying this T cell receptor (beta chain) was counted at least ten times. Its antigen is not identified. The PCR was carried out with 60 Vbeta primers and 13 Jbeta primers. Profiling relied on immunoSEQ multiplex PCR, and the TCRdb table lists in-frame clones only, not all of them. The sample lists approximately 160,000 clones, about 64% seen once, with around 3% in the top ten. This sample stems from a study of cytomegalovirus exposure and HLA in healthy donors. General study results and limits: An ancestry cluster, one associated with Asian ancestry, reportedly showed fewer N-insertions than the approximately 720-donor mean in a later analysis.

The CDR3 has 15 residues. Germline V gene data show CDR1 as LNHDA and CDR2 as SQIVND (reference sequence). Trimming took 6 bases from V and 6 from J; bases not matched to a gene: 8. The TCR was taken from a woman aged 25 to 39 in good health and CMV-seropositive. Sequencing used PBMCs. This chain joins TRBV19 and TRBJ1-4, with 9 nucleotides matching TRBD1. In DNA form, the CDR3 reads TGTGCCAGTAGGCCGCGGGGGACAGGGCATGAAAAACTGTTTTTT. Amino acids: CASRPRGTGHEKLFF.